The sequence of this T cell receptor beta chain was determined in a study of early T cells in non-severe SARS-CoV-2 infection. In germline, CDR1 is LGHDT, CDR2 YNNKEL (reference sequence). The CDR3 contains 16 residues. Trimming cost V 1 base and J 2 bases; bases outside gene matches: 4. TCRdb redid the calling of the 5' RACE reads with MiXCR, one entry per CDR3 protein. Seen here are 40,000 to 50,000 distinct CDR3 sequences, 11% observed once, and the top ten hold around a fifth. General study results and limits: The matching step, a VDJdb search, favored anti-spike CD8 responses and missed private and CD4 specificities.

As regards this clonotype: Antigen unknown.

This clonotype was sampled from an adult who was a healthcare worker with PCR-confirmed SARS-CoV-2 infection or an uninfected control (not recorded which). This rearrangement joins TRBV3-1 to TRBJ2-3; 9 bases agree with TRBD2. Sequences were obtained from whole blood. The CDR3 sequence is CASSQVGGRATDTQYF. DNA for the CDR3: TGTGCCAGCAGCCAAGTCGGCGGGAGGGCCACAGATACGCAGTATTTT.